Given below is one TCR beta chain in context. Measured with immunoSEQ multiplex PCR; TCRdb has only the in-frame clones, and not every one. The sample lists about 110,000 clones, about 89% occurring once. The data belong to a study of control samples from healthy donors and cancer patients. The CDR3 is 15 amino acids. V dropped 9 bases and J dropped 4; count of bases not matched to a gene: 13. The germline V gene encodes CDR1 LNHDA and CDR2 SQIVND (reference sequence). The sequence derives from a woman between 45 and 60 years old in good health. Material for sequencing was blood. J is TRBJ2-3 and V is TRBV19; 7 bases match TRBD2. This chain's CDR3 is CASADWEGPADTQYF. The CDR3 bases are TGTGCCAGCGCCGATTGGGAGGGCCCCGCAGATACGCAGTATTTT.